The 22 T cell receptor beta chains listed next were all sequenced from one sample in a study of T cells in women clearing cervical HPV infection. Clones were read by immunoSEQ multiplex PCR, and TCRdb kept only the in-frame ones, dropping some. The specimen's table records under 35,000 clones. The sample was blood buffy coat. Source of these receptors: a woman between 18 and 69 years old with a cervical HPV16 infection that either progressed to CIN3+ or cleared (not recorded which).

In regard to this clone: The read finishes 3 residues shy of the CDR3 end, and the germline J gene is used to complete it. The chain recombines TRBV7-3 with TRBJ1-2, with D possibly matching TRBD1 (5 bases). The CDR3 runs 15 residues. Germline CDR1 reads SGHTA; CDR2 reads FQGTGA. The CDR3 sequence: CASSLLAGGQETYTF. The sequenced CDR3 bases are TGTGCCAGCAGCTTACTAGCGGGGGGTCAAGAGACC.

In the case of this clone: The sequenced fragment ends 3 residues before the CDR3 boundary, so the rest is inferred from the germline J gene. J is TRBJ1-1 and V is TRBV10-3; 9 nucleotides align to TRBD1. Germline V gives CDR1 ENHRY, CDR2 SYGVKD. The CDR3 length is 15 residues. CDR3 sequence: CAISYDRGDGGEAFF. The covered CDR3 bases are TGTGCCATCAGCTATGACAGGGGGGACGGCGGCGAA.

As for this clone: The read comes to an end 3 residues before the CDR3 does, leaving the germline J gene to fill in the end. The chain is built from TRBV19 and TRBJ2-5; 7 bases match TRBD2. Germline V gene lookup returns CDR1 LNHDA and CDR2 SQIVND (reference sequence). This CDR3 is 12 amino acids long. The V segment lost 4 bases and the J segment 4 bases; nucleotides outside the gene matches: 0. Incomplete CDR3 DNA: TGTGCCAGTAGTAGGGGGGGAGAGACC. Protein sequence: CASSRGGET. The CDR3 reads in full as CASSRGGETQYF.

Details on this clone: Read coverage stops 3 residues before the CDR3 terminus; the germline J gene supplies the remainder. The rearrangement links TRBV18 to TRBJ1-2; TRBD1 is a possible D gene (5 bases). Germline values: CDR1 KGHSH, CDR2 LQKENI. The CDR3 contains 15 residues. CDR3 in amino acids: CASSPSQSLTDTYTF. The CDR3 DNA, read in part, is TGTGCCAGCTCACCAAGCCAATCCCTGACAGATACC.

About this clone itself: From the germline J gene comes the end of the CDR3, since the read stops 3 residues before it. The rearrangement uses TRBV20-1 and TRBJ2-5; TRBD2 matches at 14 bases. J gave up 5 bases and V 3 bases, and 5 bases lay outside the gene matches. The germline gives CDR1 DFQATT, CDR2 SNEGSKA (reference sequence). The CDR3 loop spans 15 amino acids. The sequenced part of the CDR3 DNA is TGCAGTGCTAGGGGGACTAGCGGGGGTGGGGAGACC. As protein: CSARGTSGGGET. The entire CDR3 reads CSARGTSGGGETQYF.

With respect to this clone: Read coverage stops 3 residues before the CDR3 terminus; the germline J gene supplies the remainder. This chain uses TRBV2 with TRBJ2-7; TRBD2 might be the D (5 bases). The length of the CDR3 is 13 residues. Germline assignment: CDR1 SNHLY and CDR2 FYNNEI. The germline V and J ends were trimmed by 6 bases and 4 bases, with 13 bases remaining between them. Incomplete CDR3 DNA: TGTGCCAGCAGGGCGGACCCGGGGTACGAG. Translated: CASRADPGYE. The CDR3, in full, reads CASRADPGYEQYF.

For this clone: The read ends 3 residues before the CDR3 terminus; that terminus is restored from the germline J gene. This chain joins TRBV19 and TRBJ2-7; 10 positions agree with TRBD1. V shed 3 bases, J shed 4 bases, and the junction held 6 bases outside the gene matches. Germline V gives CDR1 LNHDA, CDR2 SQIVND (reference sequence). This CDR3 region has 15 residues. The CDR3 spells CASSMAGTGAYEQYF. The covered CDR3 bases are TGTGCCAGTAGTATGGCCGGGACAGGGGCTTACGAG.

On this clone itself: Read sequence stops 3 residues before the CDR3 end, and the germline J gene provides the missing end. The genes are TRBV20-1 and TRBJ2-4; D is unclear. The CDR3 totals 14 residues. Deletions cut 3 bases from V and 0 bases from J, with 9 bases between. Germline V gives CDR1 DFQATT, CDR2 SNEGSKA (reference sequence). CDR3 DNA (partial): TGCAGTGCTAGGCGGTTACTAGCCAAAAACATT. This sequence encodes CSARRLLAKNI. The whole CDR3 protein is CSARRLLAKNIQYF.

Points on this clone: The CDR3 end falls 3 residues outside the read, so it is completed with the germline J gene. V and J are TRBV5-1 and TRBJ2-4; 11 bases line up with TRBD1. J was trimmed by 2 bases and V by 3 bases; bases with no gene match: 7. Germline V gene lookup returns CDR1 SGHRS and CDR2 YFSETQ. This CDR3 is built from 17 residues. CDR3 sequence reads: CASSWDRGEMTKNIQYF. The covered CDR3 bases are TGCGCCAGCAGCTGGGACAGGGGGGAAATGACCAAAAACATT.

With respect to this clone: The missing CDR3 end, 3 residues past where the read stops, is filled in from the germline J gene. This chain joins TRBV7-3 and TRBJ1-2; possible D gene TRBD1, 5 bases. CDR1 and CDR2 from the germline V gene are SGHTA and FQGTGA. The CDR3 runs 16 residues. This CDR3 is CASSLPGLAGENDYTF. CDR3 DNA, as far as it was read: TGTGCCAGCAGCTTGCCGGGGCTAGCGGGGGAAAATGAC.

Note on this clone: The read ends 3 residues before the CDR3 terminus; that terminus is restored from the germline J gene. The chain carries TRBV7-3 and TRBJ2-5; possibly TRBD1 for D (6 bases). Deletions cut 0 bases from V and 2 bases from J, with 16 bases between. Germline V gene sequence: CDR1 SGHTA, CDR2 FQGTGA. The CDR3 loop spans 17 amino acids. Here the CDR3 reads CASSLTGLGQAQETQYF. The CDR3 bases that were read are TGTGCCAGCAGCTTAACAGGATTGGGACAAGCACAAGAGACC.

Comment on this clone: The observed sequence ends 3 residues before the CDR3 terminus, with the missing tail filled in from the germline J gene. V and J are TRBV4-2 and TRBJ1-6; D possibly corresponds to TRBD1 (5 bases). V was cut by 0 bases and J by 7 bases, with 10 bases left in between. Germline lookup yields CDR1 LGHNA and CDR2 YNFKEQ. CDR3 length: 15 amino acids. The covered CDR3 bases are TGTGCCAGCAGCCAAGACGGGGGGGGGAATTCACCC. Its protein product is CASSQDGGGNSP. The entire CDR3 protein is CASSQDGGGNSPLHF.

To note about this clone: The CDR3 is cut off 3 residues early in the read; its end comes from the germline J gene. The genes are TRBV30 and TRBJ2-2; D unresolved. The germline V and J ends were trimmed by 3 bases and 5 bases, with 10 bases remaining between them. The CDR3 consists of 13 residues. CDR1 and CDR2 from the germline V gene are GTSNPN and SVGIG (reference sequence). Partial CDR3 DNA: TGTGCCTGGAGACCGTACTGGACCGGGGAG. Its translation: CAWRPYWTGE. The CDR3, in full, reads CAWRPYWTGELFF.

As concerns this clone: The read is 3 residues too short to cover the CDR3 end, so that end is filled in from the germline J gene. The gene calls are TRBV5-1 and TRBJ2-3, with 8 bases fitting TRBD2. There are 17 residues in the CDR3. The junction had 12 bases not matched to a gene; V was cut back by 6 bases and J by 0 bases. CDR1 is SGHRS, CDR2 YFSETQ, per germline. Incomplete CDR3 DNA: TGCGCCAGCATGATTCGGGGGGGGGCCACTAGCACAGATACG. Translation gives CASMIRGGATSTDT. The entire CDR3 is CASMIRGGATSTDTQYF.

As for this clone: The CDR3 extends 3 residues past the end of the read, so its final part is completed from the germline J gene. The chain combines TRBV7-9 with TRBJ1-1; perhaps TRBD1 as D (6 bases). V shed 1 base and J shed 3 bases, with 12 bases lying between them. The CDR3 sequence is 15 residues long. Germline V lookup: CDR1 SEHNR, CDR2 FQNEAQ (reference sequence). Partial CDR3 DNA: TGTGCCAGCAGCTTAGGATGGGGGCAGGACACTGAA. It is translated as CASSLGWGQDTE. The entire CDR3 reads CASSLGWGQDTEAFF.

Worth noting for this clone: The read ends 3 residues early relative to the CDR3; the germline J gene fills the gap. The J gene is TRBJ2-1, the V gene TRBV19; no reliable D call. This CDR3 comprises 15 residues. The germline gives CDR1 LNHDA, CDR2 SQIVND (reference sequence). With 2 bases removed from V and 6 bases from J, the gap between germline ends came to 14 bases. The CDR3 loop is CASSIKRGLFNEQFF. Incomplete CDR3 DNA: TGTGCCAGTAGTATAAAACGTGGTCTATTCAATGAG.

The CDR3 bases that were read are TGTGCCAGCAGCTTACTAGCGGGAAAAGGCAACGAC. This encodes CASSLLAGKGND. The full-length CDR3 reads as CASSLLAGKGNDYTF. V gene TRBV7-3 combines with J gene TRBJ1-2; D not resolved. The CDR3 end is not reached by the read, which stops 3 residues before it; the germline J gene fills it in. The CDR3 runs to 15 residues. CDR1 is SGHTA and CDR2 is FQGTGA in the germline V gene.

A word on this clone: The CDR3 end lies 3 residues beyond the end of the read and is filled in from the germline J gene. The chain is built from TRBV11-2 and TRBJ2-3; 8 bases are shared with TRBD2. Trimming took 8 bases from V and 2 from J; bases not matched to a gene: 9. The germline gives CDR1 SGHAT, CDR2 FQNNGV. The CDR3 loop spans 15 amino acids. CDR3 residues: CASRPGGVDTDTQYF. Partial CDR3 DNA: TGTGCCAGCCGCCCGGGAGGGGTTGACACAGATACG.

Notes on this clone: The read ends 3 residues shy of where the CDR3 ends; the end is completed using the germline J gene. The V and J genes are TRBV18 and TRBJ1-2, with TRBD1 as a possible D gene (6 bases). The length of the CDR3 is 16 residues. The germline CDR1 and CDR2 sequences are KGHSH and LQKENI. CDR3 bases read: TGTGCCAGCTCACCAACCGGGACACCCTCAGGGGATACC. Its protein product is CASSPTGTPSGDT. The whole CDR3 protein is CASSPTGTPSGDTYTF.

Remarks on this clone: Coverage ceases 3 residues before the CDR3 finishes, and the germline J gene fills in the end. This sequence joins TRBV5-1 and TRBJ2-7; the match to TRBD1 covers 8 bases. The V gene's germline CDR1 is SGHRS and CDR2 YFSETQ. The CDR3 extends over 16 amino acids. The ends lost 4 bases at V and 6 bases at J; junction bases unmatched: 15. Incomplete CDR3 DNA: TGCGCCAGCAGCGCCCTCCCCAGGGGGCAGTCTACCGAG. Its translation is CASSALPRGQSTE. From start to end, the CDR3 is CASSALPRGQSTEQYF.

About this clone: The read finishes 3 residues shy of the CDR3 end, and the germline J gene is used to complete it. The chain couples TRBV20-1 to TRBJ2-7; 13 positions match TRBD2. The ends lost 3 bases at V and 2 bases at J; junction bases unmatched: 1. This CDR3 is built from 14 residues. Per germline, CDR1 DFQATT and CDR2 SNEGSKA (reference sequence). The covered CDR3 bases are TGCAGTGCTAGGGGGACTAGCGGGACCTACGAG. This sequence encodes CSARGTSGTYE. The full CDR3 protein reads CSARGTSGTYEQYF.

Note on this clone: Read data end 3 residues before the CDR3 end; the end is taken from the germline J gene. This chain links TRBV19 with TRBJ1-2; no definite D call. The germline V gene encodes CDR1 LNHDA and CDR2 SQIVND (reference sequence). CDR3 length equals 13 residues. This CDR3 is CASSSGLSYDYTF. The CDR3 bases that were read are TGTGCCAGTAGTAGCGGACTTTCCTACGAC. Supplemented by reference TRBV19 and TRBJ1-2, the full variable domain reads DGGITQSPKYLFRKEGQNVTLSCEQNLNHDAMYWYRQDPGQGLRLIYYSQIVNDFQKGDIAEGYSVSREKKESFPLTVTSAQKNPTAFYLCASSSGLSYDYTFGSGTRLTVV.